This entry concerns a single T cell receptor (beta chain). Its cognate antigen is unknown. The source of the sample is a study of T cell repertoires in cytomegalovirus infection. The wider study: Researchers turned to recently identified HLA-C-restricted CMV epitopes as well as well-studied HLA-B-restricted ones.

One entry per CDR3 protein, called by TCRdb with MiXCR from the reads. The sample lists 370,000 or so distinct CDR3 sequences; approximately 30% were seen once. Trimming cost V 5 bases and J 11 bases, with 12 bases left between them. CDR1 is MDHEN, CDR2 SYDVKM, per germline. This CDR3 spans 11 amino acids. This sample comprised cultured PBMCs, obtained from culture after CMV antigen stimulation. The V call is TRBV28, the J call TRBJ1-1; D perhaps matches TRBD1 (5 bases). This clonotype originated in a human donor in good health (CMV status not recorded). Some clones in this sample may be carry-over from other donors' samples. CDR3 in DNA: TGTGCCAGCAGTCTGGAGGGGATGGCTTTCTTT. It yields the protein CASSLEGMAFF.